This TCR beta chain came from a study of early T cells in non-severe SARS-CoV-2 infection (dated by TCRdb to about 2021). As for the study more broadly: TCR sequencing used bulk RNA from unsorted whole blood, so alpha and beta chains could not be paired.

This was a case-control study nested in a cohort of healthcare workers in London, UK, who had nasopharyngeal swab PCR tests and blood samples taken every week. Healthcare workers were enrolled in the week of the UK lockdown, from 23 to 31 March 2020, and were followed every week for up to roughly 15 weeks. What the study reported, not specific to this receptor: VDJdb matching was skewed toward anti-spike CD8 responses and likely underestimated virus-specific expansions by missing private and CD4 specificities.

The library relied on 5' RACE. The instrument given in TCRdb is NextSeq 500. To correct for sequencing error and PCR bias, the TCR library protocol tagged individual cDNA molecules with unique molecular identifiers. Sequencing covered both TCR alpha and beta chains, and within each sample the abundances of alpha and beta sequences were tightly co-correlated. From the authors' description of their analysis: Decombinator V4 was used to annotate TCR sequences for V gene, J gene and CDR3. TCRs were defined as expanded if a significant change between any two time points was detected under a Poisson model with p below 0.0001. TCR abundances were normalised to the total number of TCRs sequenced in each sample and reported as counts per million. MAIT TCRs were defined by TRAV1-2 paired with TRAJ12, TRAJ20 or TRAJ33, and iNKT TCRs by TRAV10 paired with TRAJ18. VDJdb, accessed 1 November 2021, was searched for CMV, EBV and SARS-CoV-2 annotated TCRs, excluding TCRs annotated for multiple antigens. TCRdb reprocessing: public reads trimmed at Q25 with fastp, clones called with MiXCR, in-frame beta chains kept. Identical CDR3 protein sequences are pooled into one entry, listed with their most common genes and DNA. These V and J calls are TCRdb output, not the study's own analysis. In all, the sample holds approximately 34,000 distinct CDR3 sequences, and approximately 7.2% of those were seen once. Approximately 13% of the sample is taken by the ten largest.

This clonotype was observed many times. The clone's antigen remains unknown. No much larger clone exists at a distance of one base, and base qualities are not known. The germline V gene specifies MNHEY as CDR1 and SVGEGT as CDR2. The CDR3 numbers 12 residues from cysteine through phenylalanine. Just CDR3 DNA is preserved here, 36 bases in frame from base 1. At the junction V is shortened by 4 bases and J by 4 bases, with 5 bases in between. Specimen: whole blood, collected at baseline. The chain is encoded by TRBV6-2 or TRBV6-3 joined to TRBJ1-5; the D gene is unclear. This TCR was recovered from an adult who was a healthcare worker with PCR-confirmed SARS-CoV-2 infection or an uninfected control (not recorded which). The CDR3 protein sequence reads: CASSFTNQPQHF. The bases are TGTGCCAGCAGTTTCACAAATCAGCCCCAGCATTTT.